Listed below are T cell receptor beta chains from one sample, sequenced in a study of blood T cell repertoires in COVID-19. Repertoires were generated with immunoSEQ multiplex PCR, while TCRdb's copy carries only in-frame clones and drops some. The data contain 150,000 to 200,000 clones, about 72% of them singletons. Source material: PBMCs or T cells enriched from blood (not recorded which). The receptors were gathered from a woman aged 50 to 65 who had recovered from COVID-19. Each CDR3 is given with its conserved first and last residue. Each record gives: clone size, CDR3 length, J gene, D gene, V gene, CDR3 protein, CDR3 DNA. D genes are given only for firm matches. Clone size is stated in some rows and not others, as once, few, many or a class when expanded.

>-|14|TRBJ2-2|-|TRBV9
CASGTGQYPGELFF
TGTGCCAGCGGGACGGGACAATACCCCGGGGAGCTGTTTTTT
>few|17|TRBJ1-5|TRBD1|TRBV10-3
CAISESGTVDSNQPQHF
TGTGCCATCAGTGAGTCGGGGACAGTGGATAGCAATCAGCCCCAGCATTTT
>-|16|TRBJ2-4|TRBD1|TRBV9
CASSRGDRGRENIQYF
TGTGCCAGCAGTCGTGGGGACAGGGGGCGTGAAAACATTCAGTACTTC
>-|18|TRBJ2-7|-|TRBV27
CASSLSPWTGRGTYEQYF
TGTGCCAGCAGTTTATCTCCGTGGACAGGGAGGGGTACCTACGAGCAGTACTTC
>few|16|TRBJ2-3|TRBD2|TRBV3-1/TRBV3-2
CASSQSGSARTDTQYF
TGTGCCAGCAGCCAAAGCGGGAGCGCCCGCACAGATACGCAGTATTTT
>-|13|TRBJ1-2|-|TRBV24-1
CATGSRQVGGYTF
TGTGCCACCGGATCTCGACAGGTCGGTGGCTACACCTTC
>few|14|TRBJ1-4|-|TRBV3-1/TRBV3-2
CASSQVEAVGKLFF
TGTGCCAGCAGCCAAGTTGAGGCAGTGGGAAAACTGTTTTTT
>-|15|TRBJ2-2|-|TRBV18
CASSPPRLITGELFF
TGTGCCAGCTCACCACCGCGGTTGATTACCGGGGAGCTGTTTTTT
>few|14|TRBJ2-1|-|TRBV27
CASSVRGWLKEQFF
TGTGCCAGCAGTGTACGAGGGTGGTTGAAGGAGCAGTTCTTC
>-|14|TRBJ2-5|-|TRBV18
CASSPRQIQETQYF
TGTGCCAGCTCACCCCGACAGATACAAGAGACCCAGTACTTC
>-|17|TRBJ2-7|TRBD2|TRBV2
CASSDPPPAGVGYEQYF
TGTGCCAGCAGTGACCCCCCCCCGGCGGGAGTAGGCTACGAGCAGTACTTC
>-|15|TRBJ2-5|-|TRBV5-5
CASSLVGGARETQYF
TGTGCCAGCAGCTTGGTTGGGGGGGCGAGGGAGACCCAGTACTTC
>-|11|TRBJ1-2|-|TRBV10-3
CACGQTNGYTF
TGTGCCTGCGGACAGACGAATGGCTACACCTTC
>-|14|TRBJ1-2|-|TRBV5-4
CASRSDTSNYGYTF
TGTGCCAGCAGGTCAGACACCTCTAACTATGGCTACACCTTC
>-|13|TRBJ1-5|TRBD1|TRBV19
CASIDRGHQPQHF
TGTGCCAGTATCGACAGGGGGCATCAGCCCCAGCATTTT
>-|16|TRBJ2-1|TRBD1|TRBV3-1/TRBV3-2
CASSQRYGTGNNEQFF
TGTGCCAGCAGCCAAAGGTATGGGACAGGCAACAATGAGCAGTTCTTC
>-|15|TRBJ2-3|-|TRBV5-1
CASSLGGLAVNTQYF
TGCGCCAGCAGCTTGGGAGGATTAGCGGTGAATACGCAGTATTTT
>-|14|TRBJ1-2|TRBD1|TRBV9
CASSFQTGNYGYTF
TGTGCCAGCAGCTTCCAGACAGGGAACTATGGCTACACCTTC